The clone carrying this T cell receptor beta chain has only one observation. The final CDR3 position lacks the conserved phenylalanine or tryptophan, pointing to a likely read error. TCRbeta libraries were built with three rounds of nested PCR, modified from ARM-PCR. TCRdb fed the multiplex PCR reads into MiXCR, producing one record per CDR3 protein. The table has more than 85,000 distinct CDR3 sequences, around 65% seen once. This sample is drawn from a study of tumor and adjacent non-tumor tissue in lung cancer. The template was RNA from unsorted bulk tissue. In germline, CDR1 is MGHRA, CDR2 YSYEKL. CDR3 length: 16 residues.

This TCR was sampled from a man between 65 and 85 years old with non-small cell lung cancer. The chain carries TRBV4-1 and TRBJ2-7; D uncertain. Sequencing was done on a sample of lung tumor tissue. The CDR3 region is CASNQDRVESYYEQYS. DNA for the CDR3: TGCGCCAGCAACCAAGATCGGGTAGAGAGCTACTACGAGCAGTACTCC.